Included here is one TCR beta chain sequence, with context. The data derive from a study of blood T cell repertoires in COVID-19. In the study overall: Sites across the United States, Italy and Spain contributed samples from acute and convalescent COVID-19. Sample material is recorded as cDNA or gDNA derived from T cells, B-cell-depleted T cells, or PBMCs.

As originally analysed: Reference gene primer amplification gave estimated nucleated cell counts. Some clones are missing from TCRdb's copy, which holds only in-frame ones; the method was immunoSEQ multiplex PCR. That table furnishes V, J and clone size, whereas the DNA furnished D and trimming. The sample consists of over 85,000 clones, approximately 84% of them appearing once. The material sequenced was peripheral blood. The TCR was taken from a human donor in a cohort sampled during active COVID-19.

CDR3 nucleotide sequence: TGTGCCAGCAGCCCCGGACAGGGGGGCTACGAGCAGTACTTC. This codes for CASSPGQGGYEQYF. V gene TRBV7-2 combines with J gene TRBJ2-7; 10 nucleotides agree with TRBD1. CDR1 is SGHTA and CDR2 is FQGNSA in the germline V gene. Losses at the gene ends were 5 bases for V and 3 bases for J; bases not matched to a gene: 4. The CDR3 is 14 amino acids.